This T cell receptor (beta chain) comes out of a study of post-analysis software for immune sequencing data (dated by TCRdb to between 2015 and 2016). Regarding the study in general: Relapsing-remitting, secondary progressive and progressive-relapsing multiple sclerosis were recorded as disease courses, and subtype annotation was lacking for some patients. The patient repertoires were set against about eleven previously published healthy control repertoires from donors whose ages ranged from roughly 6 to 26 years. A subset of samples was prepared in parallel using single-end sample barcoding, then pooled and co-amplified after Illumina adapter ligation.

To demonstrate the VDJtools post-analysis software, TCR beta repertoires were profiled from the peripheral blood of roughly 14 young patients with multiple sclerosis. The patients with multiple sclerosis were children and adolescents between roughly 6 and 17 years of age. In regard to this clonotype: Its antigen specificity is not known. The input lacks base qualities; no much larger clone sits a single base away.

The protocol used for the library was PCR. TCRdb names Illumina HiSeq 2500 as the instrument used. To reduce PCR and sequencing biases, unique molecular identifiers were incorporated into the TCR beta cDNA libraries. Some 500,000 cDNA molecules were obtained for every 1 to 10 million input T cells, so each molecule roughly corresponded to one T cell. Patient libraries were prepared and sequenced with the same protocol used for the earlier healthy control dataset. Within a given batch, samples were prepared together, multiplexed and sequenced on the same HiSeq lane. In the original analysis: Raw barcoded reads were processed with MIGEC, discarding single-read molecular identifier groups before consensus assembly and CDR3 extraction. Clonotype tables were post-analysed with VDJtools, normalizing diversity by down-sampling all datasets to the smallest sample size. To correct batch-related cross-sample contamination, repertoire overlap clustering matched CDR3 amino acid sequences but not nucleotide sequences. Using fastp at Q25 and MiXCR, TCRdb reprocessed the public reads and kept productive beta chains. Rows with a matching CDR3 protein are joined into one entry that keeps the most common DNA and genes. The authors' filters were not applied to this entry. For this sample the table gives approximately 440,000 distinct CDR3 sequences, of which 40% to 55% were detected only once. Over 10% of the sample goes to the ten largest clones.

The research as a whole found: When samples were clustered directly using the F measure, samples prepared in the same batch co-clustered strongly, which prompted a batch-effect correction. Significantly lower normalized Chao1 diversity was found in multiple sclerosis patients than in controls, suggesting substantial peripheral T-cell clonal expansion. The multiple sclerosis patient group was slightly younger than the control group. Several TRBV segments, including TRBV5-6, TRBV5-1 and TRBV20-1, were significantly more frequent in patients than controls.

Clipping removes 0 bases from V and 4 bases from J, with 9 as the unmatched junction base count. The CDR3, from cysteine to phenylalanine, totals 17 residues. The sequence is cut down to CDR3 DNA, 51 bases in frame from base 1. The CDR1 and CDR2 encoded by the germline V gene are SGHDN and FVKESK. The rearrangement combines TRBV14 with TRBJ2-1; 7 bases in the junction line up with TRBD2. This clonotype originated in a girl between 10 and 17 years old with multiple sclerosis. The sample consisted of blood. The CDR3 reads as follows: CASSQELGLADYNEQFF. At the DNA level, the sequence is TGTGCCAGCAGCCAAGAGCTCGGGCTAGCGGATTACAATGAGCAGTTCTTC.